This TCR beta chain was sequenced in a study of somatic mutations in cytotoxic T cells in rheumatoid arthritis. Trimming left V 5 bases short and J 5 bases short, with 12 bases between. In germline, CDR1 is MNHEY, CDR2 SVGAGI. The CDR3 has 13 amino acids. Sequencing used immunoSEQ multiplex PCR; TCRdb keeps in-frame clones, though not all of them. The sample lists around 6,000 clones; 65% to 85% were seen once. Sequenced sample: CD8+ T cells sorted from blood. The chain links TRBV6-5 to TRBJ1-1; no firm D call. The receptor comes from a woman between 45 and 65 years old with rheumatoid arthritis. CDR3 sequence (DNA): TGTGCCAGCAGTGAAAGGGAGTCGACTGAAGCTTTCTTT. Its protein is CASSERESTEAFF.